This paragraph reports one T cell receptor (beta chain). Its specificity is unknown. The data were produced by immunoSEQ multiplex PCR, yet TCRdb's version contains in-frame clones alone and is incomplete. The sample has 150,000 or so clones; roughly nine tenths are singletons. This CDR3 contains 14 residues. The germline V gene has CDR1 MGHRA and CDR2 YSYEKL. V shed 0 bases and J shed 3 bases, with 8 bases lying between them. The source of the sample is a study of cytomegalovirus exposure and HLA in healthy donors. Study conclusions and caveats: Generally TCR sequences proved uncommon, though certain public TCRs appeared in numerous donors.

The donors were part of the roughly 130-subject validation cohort, which stood apart from the 666-subject first cohort. J is TRBJ1-2 and V is TRBV4-1, with D unclear. The TCR sequence derives from a woman between 18 and 29 years old in good health and CMV-seropositive. Material for sequencing was PBMCs. As DNA, the CDR3 is TGCGCCAGCAGCCAAGAGCCGGGTTACTATGGCTACACCTTC. This codes for CASSQEPGYYGYTF.